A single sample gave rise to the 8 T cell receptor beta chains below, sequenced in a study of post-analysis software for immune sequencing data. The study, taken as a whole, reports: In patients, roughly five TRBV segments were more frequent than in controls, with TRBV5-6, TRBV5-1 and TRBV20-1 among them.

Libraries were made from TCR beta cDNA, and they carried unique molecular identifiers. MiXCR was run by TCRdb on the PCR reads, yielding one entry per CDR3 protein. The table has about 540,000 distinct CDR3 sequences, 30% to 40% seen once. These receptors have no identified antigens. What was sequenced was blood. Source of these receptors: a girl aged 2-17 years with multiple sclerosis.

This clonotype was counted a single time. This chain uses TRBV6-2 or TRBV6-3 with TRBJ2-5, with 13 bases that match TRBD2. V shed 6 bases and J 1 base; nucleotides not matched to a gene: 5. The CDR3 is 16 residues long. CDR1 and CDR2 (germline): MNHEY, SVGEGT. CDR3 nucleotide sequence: TGTGCCAGCAGCCTGGGACTAGCGGGACTCCAAGAGACCCAGTACTTC. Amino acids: CASSLGLAGLQETQYF.

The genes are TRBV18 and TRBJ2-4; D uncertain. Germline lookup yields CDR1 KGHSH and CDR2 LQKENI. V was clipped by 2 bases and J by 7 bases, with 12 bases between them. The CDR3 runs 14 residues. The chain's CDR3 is CASSPSQQSNIQYF. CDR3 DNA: TGTGCCAGCTCACCATCCCAGCAGAGCAACATTCAGTACTTC.

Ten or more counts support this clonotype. The CDR3 reads CASRRTSTRADTQYF. The CDR3 coding sequence is TGTGCCAGCAGACGGACCTCCACTCGGGCAGATACGCAGTATTTT. This sequence joins TRBV6-5 and TRBJ2-3; no definite D call. Trimming removed 6 bases from V and 4 bases from J, with 17 bases in between. Germline CDR1 is MNHEY and CDR2 is SVGAGI. This CDR3 spans 15 amino acids.

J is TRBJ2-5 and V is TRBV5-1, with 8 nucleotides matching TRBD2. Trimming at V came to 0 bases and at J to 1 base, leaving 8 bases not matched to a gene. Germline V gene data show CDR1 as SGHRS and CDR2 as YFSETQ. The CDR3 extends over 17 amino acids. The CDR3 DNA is TGCGCCAGCAGCTTGGCCCAAGTAGCGGGGATCCAAGAGACCCAGTACTTC. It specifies CASSLAQVAGIQETQYF.

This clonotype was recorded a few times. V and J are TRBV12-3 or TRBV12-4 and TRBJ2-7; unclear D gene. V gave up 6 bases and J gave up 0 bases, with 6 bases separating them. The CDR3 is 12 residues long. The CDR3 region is CASRLASYEQYF. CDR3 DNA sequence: TGTGCCAGCAGACTGGCCTCCTACGAGCAGTACTTC.

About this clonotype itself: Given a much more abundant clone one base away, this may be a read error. Here the CDR3 reads CASSPPSGGFYNEQFF. Here the CDR3 DNA reads TGTGCCAGCAGCCCCCCCAGCGGGGGGTTCTACAATGAGCAGTTCTTC. The rearrangement uses TRBV2 and TRBJ2-1, with 9 bases fitting TRBD2. The V gene end was trimmed by 6 bases and the J gene end by 3 bases; junction bases not matched to a gene: 9. The CDR3 loop spans 16 amino acids. Germline lookup yields CDR1 SNHLY and CDR2 FYNNEI.

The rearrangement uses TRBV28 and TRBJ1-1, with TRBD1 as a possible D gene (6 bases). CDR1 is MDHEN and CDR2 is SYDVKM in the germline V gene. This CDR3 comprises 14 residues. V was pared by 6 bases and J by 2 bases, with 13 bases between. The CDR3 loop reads CASRGGGPNTEAFF. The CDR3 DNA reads TGTGCCAGCAGAGGAGGGGGGCCAAACACTGAAGCTTTCTTT.

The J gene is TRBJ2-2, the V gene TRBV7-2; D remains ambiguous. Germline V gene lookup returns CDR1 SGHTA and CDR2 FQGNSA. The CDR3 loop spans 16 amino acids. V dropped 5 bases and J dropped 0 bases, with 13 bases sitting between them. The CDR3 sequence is CASSHTGPTNTGELFF. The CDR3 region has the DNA TGTGCCAGCAGCCACACCGGGCCTACGAACACCGGGGAGCTGTTTTTT.